This T cell receptor (beta chain) was profiled in a study of blood T cell repertoires in COVID-19. Overall study context: In each case, the material was cDNA or gDNA derived from T cells, B-cell-depleted T cells, or PBMCs.

The CDR3 contains 13 residues. The trim removed 5 bases at V and 5 bases at J, leaving 3 bases unmatched. The V gene's germline CDR1 is SEHNR and CDR2 FQNEAQ (reference sequence). Authors' analysis steps: Estimation of nucleated cell counts was performed using reference gene primer amplification. The assay was immunoSEQ multiplex PCR, and TCRdb's table has in-frame clones only and misses some. V, J and clone size reflect that table, while D and trimming were determined from the DNA. This sample yields about 71,000 clones, of which 90% are seen a single time; less than 6.5% belongs to the top ten. What was sequenced was peripheral blood. The sequence came from a woman aged 18-29 years with acute or convalescent COVID-19. The chain has TRBV7-9 and TRBJ2-5, with TRBD2 matching 9 bases. In nucleotides, the CDR3 is TGTGCCAGCAGCCAAGGACTAGCGGAGACCCAGTACTTC. It is translated as CASSQGLAETQYF.